This TCR beta chain was found in a study of CD8 T cells in Susac syndrome. RNA totalling 0.5 to 1 ug underwent reverse transcription with random hexamers. The amplification used immunoSEQ multiplex PCR on TCR beta CDR3; it spanned 54 Vbeta and 13 Jbeta. TCRdb independently ran MiXCR on the immunoSEQ multiplex PCR reads; one entry per CDR3 protein. The sample has about 300,000 distinct CDR3 sequences, 75% to 85% seen once. The CDR3 is 15 residues long. The ends lost 5 bases at V and 8 bases at J; junction bases unmatched: 12. Looked up from germline, CDR1 is LNHDA and CDR2 is SQIVND (reference sequence).

This chain uses TRBV19 with TRBJ2-1; 7 nucleotides line up with TRBD1. The sample consisted of CD8+ T cells from PBMCs. The clonotype was recovered from a human donor with multiple sclerosis. CDR3 sequence: CASSEFEGAWDEQFF. In DNA form, the CDR3 reads TGTGCCAGTAGTGAATTCGAGGGGGCTTGGGATGAGCAGTTCTTC. Supplemented by reference TRBV19 and TRBJ2-1, the full variable domain reads DGGITQSPKYLFRKEGQNVTLSCEQNLNHDAMYWYRQDPGQGLRLIYYSQIVNDFQKGDIAEGYSVSREKKESFPLTVTSAQKNPTAFYLCASSEFEGAWDEQFFGPGTRLTVL.